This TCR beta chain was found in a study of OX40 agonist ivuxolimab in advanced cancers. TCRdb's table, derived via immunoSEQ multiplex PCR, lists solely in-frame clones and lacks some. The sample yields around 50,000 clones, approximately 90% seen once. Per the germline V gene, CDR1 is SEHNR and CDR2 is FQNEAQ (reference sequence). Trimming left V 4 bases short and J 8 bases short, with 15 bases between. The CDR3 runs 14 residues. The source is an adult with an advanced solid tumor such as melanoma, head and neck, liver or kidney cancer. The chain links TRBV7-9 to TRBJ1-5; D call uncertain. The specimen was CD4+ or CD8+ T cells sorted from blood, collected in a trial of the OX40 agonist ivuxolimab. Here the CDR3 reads CASSSSEEVEPQHF. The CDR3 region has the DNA TGTGCCAGCAGCTCGAGCGAAGAAGTGGAGCCCCAGCATTTT.